These T cell receptor beta chains were read from a single sample in a study of blood T cell repertoires in COVID-19. Profiled with immunoSEQ multiplex PCR; TCRdb holds only in-frame clones, not every one. The sample contains a few hundred thousand clones, approximately 86% of which appear only once. Sample: peripheral blood. These receptors were obtained from a woman in her sixties or seventies with active or convalescent COVID-19. Both conserved end residues are part of each CDR3. A D gene is named only where the DNA matches it firmly. Some rows mark clone size as missing; the rest say once, few, many or name a class of expanded clone.

size: NA
V: TRBV11-2
D: TRBD1
J: TRBJ2-2
DNA: TGTGCCAGCAGCCTAGGAACAGGGGTCAAGACCGGGGAGCTGTTTTTT
CDR3: CASSLGTGVKTGELFF

size: once
V: TRBV4-3
D: TRBD1
J: TRBJ1-1
DNA: TGCGCCAGCAGCCAGGTCGGGACAGGAGCTTTCTTT
CDR3: CASSQVGTGAFF

size: NA
V: TRBV9
D: NA
J: TRBJ2-7
DNA: TGTGCCAGCAGCGTAGAACAGGCCACCTACGAGCAGTACTTC
CDR3: CASSVEQATYEQYF

size: NA
V: TRBV12-3/TRBV12-4
D: TRBD1
J: TRBJ1-1
DNA: TGTGCCACCGCCGGACAGGTCGGCACTGAAGCTTTCTTT
CDR3: CATAGQVGTEAFF

size: once
V: TRBV18
D: TRBD1
J: TRBJ1-2
DNA: TGTGCCAGCTCACCACTCCGGGACAGGGGTGGCTACACCTTC
CDR3: CASSPLRDRGGYTF

size: NA
V: TRBV4-3
D: NA
J: TRBJ1-3
DNA: TGCGCCAGCAGCCAGACTTTACTGGACAGTGCTAAGGGAAACACCATATATTTT
CDR3: CASSQTLLDSAKGNTIYF

size: NA
V: TRBV5-4
D: NA
J: TRBJ2-7
DNA: TGTGCCAGCAGCAGACCTAGACCCTACGAGCAGTACTTC
CDR3: CASSRPRPYEQYF

size: NA
V: TRBV5-8
D: TRBD1
J: TRBJ1-3
DNA: TGTGCCAGCAGCTTCCGACAGGGGGCTACGAACACCATATATTTT
CDR3: CASSFRQGATNTIYF

size: NA
V: TRBV19
D: NA
J: TRBJ1-5
DNA: TGTGCCAGTAGTATCGTAGGGGAAGATCAGCCCCAGCATTTT
CDR3: CASSIVGEDQPQHF

size: NA
V: TRBV19
D: TRBD1
J: TRBJ2-1
DNA: TGTGCCAGTAGTTTAGGACAGGGGCTACACTCCTACAATGAGCAGTTCTTC
CDR3: CASSLGQGLHSYNEQFF

size: NA
V: TRBV9
D: NA
J: TRBJ1-1
DNA: TGTGCCAGCAGCCCCAGGTGGAACACTGAAGCTTTCTTT
CDR3: CASSPRWNTEAFF

size: NA
V: TRBV5-1
D: NA
J: TRBJ1-2
DNA: TGCGCCAGCAGCTTACAGGGAGACTATGGCTACACCTTC
CDR3: CASSLQGDYGYTF

size: NA
V: TRBV5-4
D: NA
J: TRBJ1-5
DNA: TGTGCCAGCAGCTTGGCGGGTAGTAGCAATCAGCCCCAGCATTTT
CDR3: CASSLAGSSNQPQHF

size: few
V: TRBV6-1
D: NA
J: TRBJ1-1
DNA: TGTGCCAGCAGTGAAAATAGGGGTACGACTGAAGCTTTCTTT
CDR3: CASSENRGTTEAFF

size: NA
V: TRBV29-1
D: NA
J: TRBJ1-2
DNA: TGCAGCGTAGACCGACAGGCAAGGATTGGTATTTATGGCTACACCTTC
CDR3: CSVDRQARIGIYGYTF

size: NA
V: TRBV3-1/TRBV3-2
D: NA
J: TRBJ1-6
DNA: TGTGCCAGCAGAGGGGAGGCCCCTTATAATTCACCCCTCCACTTT
CDR3: CASRGEAPYNSPLHF

size: NA
V: TRBV6-1
D: TRBD1
J: TRBJ1-6
DNA: TGTGCCAGCAACGGACAGGTGTATAATTCACCCCTCCACTTT
CDR3: CASNGQVYNSPLHF

size: NA
V: TRBV6-4
D: NA
J: TRBJ2-5
DNA: TGTGCCAGCAGTGACCTTAGGACTTACCAAGAGACCCAGTACTTC
CDR3: CASSDLRTYQETQYF

size: NA
V: TRBV3-1/TRBV3-2
D: NA
J: TRBJ2-2
DNA: TGTGCCAGCAGCCAAGGACTAGGAAGCACCGGGGAGCTGTTTTTT
CDR3: CASSQGLGSTGELFF

size: NA
V: TRBV18
D: NA
J: TRBJ2-1
DNA: TGTGCCAGCTCACCTCCAGGGGACAATGAGCAGTTCTTC
CDR3: CASSPPGDNEQFF

size: NA
V: TRBV7-6
D: NA
J: TRBJ1-5
DNA: TGTGCCAGCAGTGACAGTTTCAATCAGCCCCAGCATTTT
CDR3: CASSDSFNQPQHF

size: once
V: TRBV5-4
D: NA
J: TRBJ1-2
DNA: TGTGCCAGCAGCTCCGGACAGCTTTTTTTAGCTAACTATGGCTACACCTTC
CDR3: CASSSGQLFLANYGYTF

size: NA
V: TRBV3-1/TRBV3-2
D: TRBD1
J: TRBJ2-1
DNA: TGTGCCAGCAGCCCCCGAGACAGGGTAGGGAATGAGCAGTTCTTC
CDR3: CASSPRDRVGNEQFF

size: NA
V: TRBV6-2/TRBV6-3
D: NA
J: TRBJ2-6
DNA: TGTGCCAGCAGTTCCCCTCTCTCTGGGGCCAACGTCCTGACTTTC
CDR3: CASSSPLSGANVLTF

size: NA
V: TRBV4-3
D: NA
J: TRBJ1-3
DNA: TGCGCCAGCAGCCTCGAGTCCTCTGGAAACACCATATATTTT
CDR3: CASSLESSGNTIYF

size: NA
V: TRBV6-5
D: NA
J: TRBJ1-5
DNA: TGTGCCAGCAGTTATCGCCAGGATAGCAATCAGCCCCAGCATTTT
CDR3: CASSYRQDSNQPQHF